These 6 T cell receptor beta chains share one sample of origin, sequenced in a study of cytomegalovirus exposure and HLA in healthy donors. Vbeta (60) and Jbeta (13) primers were used in the PCR. Measured with immunoSEQ multiplex PCR; TCRdb has only the in-frame clones, and not every one. The profile shows about 190,000 clones, around 87% of them singletons. Material: PBMCs. The receptors shown here come from a woman aged 18 to 35 in good health and CMV-seronegative.

The V and J genes are TRBV5-1 and TRBJ1-6, with 10 bases that match TRBD1. V trimming: 4 bases; J trimming: 7 bases; junction bases outside the gene matches: 5. In germline, CDR1 is SGHRS, CDR2 YFSETQ. CDR3 size: 15 residues. The CDR3, as DNA: TGCGCCAGCAGCGCGGGACAGGGGAGGAATTCACCCCTCCACTTT. Protein: CASSAGQGRNSPLHF.

The chain recombines TRBV30 with TRBJ2-3; 7 bases are a match to TRBD1. Losses at the gene ends were 0 bases for V and 14 bases for J; bases not matched to a gene: 5. The germline V gene has CDR1 GTSNPN and CDR2 SVGIG (reference sequence). The CDR3 runs 11 residues. The CDR3 DNA sequence: TGTGCCTGGAGTGTGCCAGGGGGATCGTATTTT. Translating it yields CAWSVPGGSYF.

The CDR3 reads CASSSDRGNYGYTF. Here the CDR3 DNA reads TGTGCCAGCAGTTCCGACAGGGGGAACTATGGCTACACCTTC. This chain joins TRBV6-5 and TRBJ1-2; TRBD1 aligns across 9 bases. Germline CDR1 reads MNHEY; CDR2 reads SVGAGI. After removal of 4 bases from V and 2 bases from J, the junction contained 2 bases not matched to a gene. This CDR3 spans 14 amino acids.

This chain uses TRBV2 with TRBJ1-1; D unresolved. Germline values: CDR1 SNHLY, CDR2 FYNNEI. Trimming shortened V by 1 base and J by 0 bases, and 9 bases separated the two germline ends. The CDR3 sequence is 15 residues long. The CDR3 loop is CASSEEAVLNTEAFF. The CDR3 DNA reads TGTGCCAGCAGTGAAGAGGCGGTCCTGAACACTGAAGCTTTCTTT.

V usage is TRBV5-1 and J usage is TRBJ1-2, with 11 bases lining up with TRBD1. From germline, CDR1 is SGHRS and CDR2 YFSETQ. V shed 4 bases and J 7 bases; nucleotides not matched to a gene: 9. This CDR3 contains 15 residues. In nucleotides, the CDR3 is TGCGCCAGCAGCACTGGACAGGGGGCGGGTGGTGGCTACACCTTC. It is translated as CASSTGQGAGGGYTF. The full variable domain, its missing parts supplied by reference TRBV5-1 and TRBJ1-2, is KAGVTQTPRYLIKTRGQQVTLSCSPISGHRSVSWYQQTPGQGLQFLFEYFSETQRNKGNFPGRFSGRQFSNSRSEMNVSTLELGDSALYLCASSTGQGAGGGYTFGSGTRLTVV.

This sequence joins TRBV2 and TRBJ2-5; 7 positions match TRBD1. The CDR3 has 15 residues. The germline CDR1 and CDR2 sequences are SNHLY and FYNNEI. The junction had 14 bases not matched to a gene; V was cut back by 9 bases and J by 4 bases. CDR3 region: CARSYGDHRGETQYF. In DNA form, the CDR3 reads TGTGCCAGGTCTTACGGGGACCACAGGGGAGAGACCCAGTACTTC.